This T cell receptor (beta chain) came from a study of blood T cells in healthy people across ages. The germline V and J ends were trimmed by 4 bases and 5 bases, with 9 bases remaining between them. Germline V CDR1 and CDR2: SGHTA, FQGNSA. The CDR3 sequence is 13 residues long. Study-wide points: Higher diversity and more naive CD4+ cells were features of long-lived donors, compared to aged donors.

On this clonotype itself: Its antigen is unidentified.

The authors ran a second PCR of roughly 6 to 12 cycles using a sample-barcoded 5' primer and a J-beta primer mix. Using its own MiXCR run on the 5' RACE reads, TCRdb lists one record per CDR3 protein. Among roughly 1.4 million distinct CDR3 sequences listed, approximately 59% were seen once. This receptor was taken from a man aged 18 to 30 in good health. The chain carries TRBV7-2 and TRBJ1-5; D is undetermined. The sequenced material came from blood. The CDR3 sequence: CASSSPPDQPQHF. Written as DNA, the CDR3 is TGTGCCAGCAGCTCCCCCCCGGATCAGCCCCAGCATTTT.